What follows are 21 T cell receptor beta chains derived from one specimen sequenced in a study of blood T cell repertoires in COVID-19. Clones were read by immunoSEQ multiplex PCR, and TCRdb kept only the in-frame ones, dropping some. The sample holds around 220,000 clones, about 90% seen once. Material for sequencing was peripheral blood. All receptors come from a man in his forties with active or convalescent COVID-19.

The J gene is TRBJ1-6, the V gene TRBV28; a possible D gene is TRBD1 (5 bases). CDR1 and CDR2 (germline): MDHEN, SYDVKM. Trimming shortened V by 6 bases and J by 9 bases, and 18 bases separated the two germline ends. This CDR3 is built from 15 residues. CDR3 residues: CASRMPGGMGSPLHF. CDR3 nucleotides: TGTGCCAGCAGGATGCCGGGGGGGATGGGTTCACCCCTCCACTTT.

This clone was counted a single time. The DNA for the CDR3 is TGTGCCAGCAGCCAAGTCGGAGAGGAAGGGGCCAACGTCCTGACTTTC. Translation: CASSQVGEEGANVLTF. This chain joins TRBV3-1 (or the pseudogene TRBV3-2) and TRBJ2-6; no definite D call. The CDR3 totals 16 residues. From germline, CDR1 is LGHDT and CDR2 YNNKEL (reference sequence). Trimming cost V 1 base and J 4 bases, with 11 bases left between them.

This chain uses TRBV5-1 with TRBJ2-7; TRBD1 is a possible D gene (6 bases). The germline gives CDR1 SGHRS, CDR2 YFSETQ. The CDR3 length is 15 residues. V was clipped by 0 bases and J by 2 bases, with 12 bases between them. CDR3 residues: CASSLAGHGTYEQYF. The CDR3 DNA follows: TGCGCCAGCAGCTTGGCGGGACATGGGACCTACGAGCAGTACTTC.

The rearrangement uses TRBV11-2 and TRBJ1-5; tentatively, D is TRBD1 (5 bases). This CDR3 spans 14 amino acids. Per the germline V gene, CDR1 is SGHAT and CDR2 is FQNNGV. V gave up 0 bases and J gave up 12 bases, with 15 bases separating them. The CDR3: CASSLDSSDRHQHF. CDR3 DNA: TGTGCCAGCAGCTTAGATTCTAGTGACAGACACCAGCATTTT.

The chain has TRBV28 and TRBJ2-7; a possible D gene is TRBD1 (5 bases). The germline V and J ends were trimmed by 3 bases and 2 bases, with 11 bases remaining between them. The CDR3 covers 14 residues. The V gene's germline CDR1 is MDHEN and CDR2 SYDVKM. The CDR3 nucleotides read TGTGCCAGCAGTTTCGGGCTAGGGGCCTACGAGCAGTACTTC. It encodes CASSFGLGAYEQYF.

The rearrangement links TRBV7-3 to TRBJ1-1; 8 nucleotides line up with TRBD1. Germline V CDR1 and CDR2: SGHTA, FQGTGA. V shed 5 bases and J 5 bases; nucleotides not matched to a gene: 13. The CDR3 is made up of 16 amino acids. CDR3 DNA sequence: TGTGCCAGCAGCCCTCTCGGCGGACAGGGAGGGACTGAAGCTTTCTTT. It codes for CASSPLGGQGGTEAFF. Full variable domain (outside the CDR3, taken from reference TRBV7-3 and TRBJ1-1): GAGVSQTPSNKVTEKGKYVELRCDPISGHTALYWYRQSLGQGPEFLIYFQGTGAADDSGLPNDRFFAVRPEGSVSTLKIQRTERGDSAVYLCASSPLGGQGGTEAFFGQGTRLTVV.

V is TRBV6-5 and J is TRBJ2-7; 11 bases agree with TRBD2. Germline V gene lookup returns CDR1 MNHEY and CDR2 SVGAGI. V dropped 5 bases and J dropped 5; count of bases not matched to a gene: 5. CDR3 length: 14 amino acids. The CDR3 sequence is CASSPLAGGNEQYF. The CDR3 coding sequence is TGTGCCAGCAGTCCCCTAGCGGGAGGAAACGAGCAGTACTTC.

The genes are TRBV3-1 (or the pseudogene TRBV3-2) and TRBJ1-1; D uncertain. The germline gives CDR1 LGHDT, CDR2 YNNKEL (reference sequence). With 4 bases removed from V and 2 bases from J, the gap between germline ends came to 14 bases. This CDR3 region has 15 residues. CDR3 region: CASSPDFRGNTEAFF. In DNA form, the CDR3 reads TGTGCCAGCAGCCCCGACTTCCGGGGTAACACTGAAGCTTTCTTT.

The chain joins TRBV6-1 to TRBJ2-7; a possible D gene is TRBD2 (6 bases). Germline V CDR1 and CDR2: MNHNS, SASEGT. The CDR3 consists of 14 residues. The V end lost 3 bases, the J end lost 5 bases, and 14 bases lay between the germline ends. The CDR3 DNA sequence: TGTGCCAGCAGTGAGGGACTCCGGCCCCACGAGCAGTACTTC. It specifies CASSEGLRPHEQYF.

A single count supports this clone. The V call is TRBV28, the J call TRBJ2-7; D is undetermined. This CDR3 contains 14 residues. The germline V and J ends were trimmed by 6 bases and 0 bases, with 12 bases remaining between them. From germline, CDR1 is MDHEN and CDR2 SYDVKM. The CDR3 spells CASSPRLISYEQYF. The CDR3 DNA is TGTGCCAGCAGCCCGAGATTGATCTCCTACGAGCAGTACTTC.

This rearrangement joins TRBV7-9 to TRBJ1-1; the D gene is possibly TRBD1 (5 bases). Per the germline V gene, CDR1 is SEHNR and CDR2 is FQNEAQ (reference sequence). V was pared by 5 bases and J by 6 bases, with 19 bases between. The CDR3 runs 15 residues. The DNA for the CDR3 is TGTGCCAGCAGCCTACTCCTGGATCACAGGCCTGAAGCTTTCTTT. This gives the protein CASSLLLDHRPEAFF.

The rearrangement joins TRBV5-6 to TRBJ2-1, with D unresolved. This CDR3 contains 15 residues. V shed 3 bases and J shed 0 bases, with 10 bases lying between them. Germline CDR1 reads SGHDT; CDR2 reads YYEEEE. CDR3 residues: CASSSHLSSYNEQFF. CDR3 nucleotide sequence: TGTGCCAGCAGCTCTCACCTAAGCTCCTACAATGAGCAGTTCTTC.

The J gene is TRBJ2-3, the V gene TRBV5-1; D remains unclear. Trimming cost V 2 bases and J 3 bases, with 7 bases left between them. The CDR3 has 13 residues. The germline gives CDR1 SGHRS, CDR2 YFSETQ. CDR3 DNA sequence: TGCGCCAGCAGCTTTCTCGGGACAGATACGCAGTATTTT. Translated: CASSFLGTDTQYF.

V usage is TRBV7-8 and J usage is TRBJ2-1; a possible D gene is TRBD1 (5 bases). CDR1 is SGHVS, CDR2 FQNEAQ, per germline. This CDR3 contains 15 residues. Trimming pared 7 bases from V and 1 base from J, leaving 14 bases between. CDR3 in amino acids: CASMSRTSSYNEQFF. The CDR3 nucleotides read TGTGCCAGCATGTCCAGGACATCTTCCTACAATGAGCAGTTCTTC. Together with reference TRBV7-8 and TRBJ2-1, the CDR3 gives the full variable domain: GAGVSQSPRYKVAKRGQDVALRCDPISGHVSLFWYQQALGQGPEFLTYFQNEAQLDKSGLPSDRFFAERPEGSVSTLKIQRTQQEDSAVYLCASMSRTSSYNEQFFGPGTRLTVL.

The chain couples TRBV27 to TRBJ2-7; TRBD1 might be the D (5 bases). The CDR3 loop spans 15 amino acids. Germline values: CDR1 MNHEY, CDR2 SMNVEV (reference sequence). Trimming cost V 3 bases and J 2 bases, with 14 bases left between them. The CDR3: CASSFRGREAYEQYF. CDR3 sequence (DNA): TGTGCCAGCAGTTTTCGTGGCAGGGAAGCCTACGAGCAGTACTTC.

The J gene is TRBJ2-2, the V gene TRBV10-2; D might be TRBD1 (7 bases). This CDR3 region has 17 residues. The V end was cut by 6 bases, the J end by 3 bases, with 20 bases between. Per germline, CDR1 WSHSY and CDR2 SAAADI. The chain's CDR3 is CASSSVGGTAYTGELFF. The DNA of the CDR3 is TGCGCCAGCAGCTCTGTAGGCGGGACAGCTTACACCGGGGAGCTGTTTTTT.

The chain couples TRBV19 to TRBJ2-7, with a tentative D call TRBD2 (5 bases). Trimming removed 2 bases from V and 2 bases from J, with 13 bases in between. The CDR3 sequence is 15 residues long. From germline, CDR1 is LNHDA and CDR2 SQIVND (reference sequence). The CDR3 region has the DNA TGTGCCAGTAGTATATTCCCGGGGTCACCCTACGAGCAGTACTTC. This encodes CASSIFPGSPYEQYF.

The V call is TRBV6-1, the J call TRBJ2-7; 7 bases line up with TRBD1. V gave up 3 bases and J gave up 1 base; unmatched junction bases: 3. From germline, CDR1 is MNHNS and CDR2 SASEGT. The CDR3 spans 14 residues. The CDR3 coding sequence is TGTGCCAGCAGTGATGGGACAGATTCCTACGAGCAGTACTTC. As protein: CASSDGTDSYEQYF.

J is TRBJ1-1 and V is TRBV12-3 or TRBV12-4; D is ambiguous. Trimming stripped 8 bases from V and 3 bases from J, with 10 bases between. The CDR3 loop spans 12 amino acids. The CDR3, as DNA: TGTGCCAGCCGAGTCGGGGACACTGAAGCTTTCTTT. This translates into CASRVGDTEAFF.

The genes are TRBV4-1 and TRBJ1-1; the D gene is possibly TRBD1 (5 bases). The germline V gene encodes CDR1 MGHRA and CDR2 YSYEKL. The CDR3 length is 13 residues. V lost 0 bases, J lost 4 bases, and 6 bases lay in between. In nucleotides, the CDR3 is TGCGCCAGCAGCCAAGAAAGGGGCACTGAAGCTTTCTTT. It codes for CASSQERGTEAFF.

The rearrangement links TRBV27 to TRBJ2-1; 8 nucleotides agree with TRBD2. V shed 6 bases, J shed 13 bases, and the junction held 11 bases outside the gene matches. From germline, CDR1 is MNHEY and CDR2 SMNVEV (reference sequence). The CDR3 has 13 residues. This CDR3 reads CASSPGGALPQFF. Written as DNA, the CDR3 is TGTGCCAGCAGCCCGGGGGGGGCCCTACCCCAGTTCTTC.